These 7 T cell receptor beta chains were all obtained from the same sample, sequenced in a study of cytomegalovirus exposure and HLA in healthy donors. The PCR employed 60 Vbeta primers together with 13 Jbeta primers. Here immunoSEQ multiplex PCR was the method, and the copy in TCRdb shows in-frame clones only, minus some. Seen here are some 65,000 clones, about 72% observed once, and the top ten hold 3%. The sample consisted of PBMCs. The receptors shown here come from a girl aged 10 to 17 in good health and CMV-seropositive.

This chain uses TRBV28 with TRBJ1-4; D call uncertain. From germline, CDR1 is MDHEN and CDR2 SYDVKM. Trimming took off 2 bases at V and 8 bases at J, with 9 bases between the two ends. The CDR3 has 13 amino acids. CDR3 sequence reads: CASSLGASEKLFF. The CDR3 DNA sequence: TGTGCCAGCAGTTTAGGAGCCAGCGAAAAACTGTTTTTT.

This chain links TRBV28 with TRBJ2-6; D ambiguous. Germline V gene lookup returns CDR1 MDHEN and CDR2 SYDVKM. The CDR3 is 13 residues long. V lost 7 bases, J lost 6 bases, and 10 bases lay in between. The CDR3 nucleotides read TGTGCCAGCAACGTAGTCATGGCCAACGTCCTGACTTTC. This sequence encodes CASNVVMANVLTF.

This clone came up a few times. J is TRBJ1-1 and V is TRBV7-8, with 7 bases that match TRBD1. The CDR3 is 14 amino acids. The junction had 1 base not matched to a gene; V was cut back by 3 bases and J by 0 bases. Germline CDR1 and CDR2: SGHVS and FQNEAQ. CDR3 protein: CASSLTGMNTEAFF. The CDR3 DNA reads TGTGCCAGCAGCTTGACAGGGATGAACACTGAAGCTTTCTTT. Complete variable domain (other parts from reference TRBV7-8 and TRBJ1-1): GAGVSQSPRYKVAKRGQDVALRCDPISGHVSLFWYQQALGQGPEFLTYFQNEAQLDKSGLPSDRFFAERPEGSVSTLKIQRTQQEDSAVYLCASSLTGMNTEAFFGQGTRLTVV.

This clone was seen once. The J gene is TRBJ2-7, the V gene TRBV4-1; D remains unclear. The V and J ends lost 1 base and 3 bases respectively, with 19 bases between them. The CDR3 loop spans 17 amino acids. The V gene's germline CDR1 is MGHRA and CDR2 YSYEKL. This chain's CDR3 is CASSQVGFLQAYYEQYF. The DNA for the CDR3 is TGCGCCAGCAGCCAAGTTGGTTTTCTCCAGGCATACTACGAGCAGTACTTC.

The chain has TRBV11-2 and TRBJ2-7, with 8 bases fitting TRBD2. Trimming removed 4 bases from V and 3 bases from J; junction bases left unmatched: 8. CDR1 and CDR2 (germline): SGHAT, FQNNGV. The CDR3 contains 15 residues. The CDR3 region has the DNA TGTGCCAGCAGCTCAAACGGGGGGGATTACTACGAGCAGTACTTC. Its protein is CASSSNGGDYYEQYF.

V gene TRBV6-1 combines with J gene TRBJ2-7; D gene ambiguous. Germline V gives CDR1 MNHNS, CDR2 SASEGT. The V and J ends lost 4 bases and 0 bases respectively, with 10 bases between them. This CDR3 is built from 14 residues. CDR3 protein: CASSAYIASYEQYF. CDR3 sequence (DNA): TGTGCCAGCAGTGCCTACATAGCCTCCTACGAGCAGTACTTC.

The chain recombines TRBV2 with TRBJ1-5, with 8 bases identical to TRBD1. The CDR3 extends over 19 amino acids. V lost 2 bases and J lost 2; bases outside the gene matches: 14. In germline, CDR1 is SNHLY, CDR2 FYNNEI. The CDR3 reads CASSETGQGWGLGNQPQHF. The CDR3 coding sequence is TGTGCCAGCAGTGAAACCGGACAGGGATGGGGTTTGGGCAATCAGCCCCAGCATTTT. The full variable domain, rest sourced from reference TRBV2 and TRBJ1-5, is EPEVTQTPSHQVTQMGQEVILRCVPISNHLYFYWYRQILGQKVEFLVSFYNNEISEKSEIFDDQFSVERPDGSNFTLKIRSTKLEDSAMYFCASSETGQGWGLGNQPQHFGDGTRLSIL.